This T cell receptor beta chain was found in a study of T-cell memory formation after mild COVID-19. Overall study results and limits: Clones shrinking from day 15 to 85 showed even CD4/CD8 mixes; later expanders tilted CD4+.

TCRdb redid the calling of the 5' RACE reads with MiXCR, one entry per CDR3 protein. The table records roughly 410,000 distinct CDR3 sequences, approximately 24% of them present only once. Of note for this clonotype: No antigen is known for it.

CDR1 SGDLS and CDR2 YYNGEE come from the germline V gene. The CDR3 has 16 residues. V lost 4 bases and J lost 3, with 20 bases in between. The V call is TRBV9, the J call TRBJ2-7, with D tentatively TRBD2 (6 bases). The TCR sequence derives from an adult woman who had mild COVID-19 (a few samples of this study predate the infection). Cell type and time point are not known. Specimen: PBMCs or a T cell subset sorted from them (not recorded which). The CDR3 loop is CASSHSRSSAVYEQYF. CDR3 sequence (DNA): TGTGCCAGCAGCCATTCCCGGTCTAGCGCGGTCTACGAGCAGTACTTC.